These 14 T cell receptor beta chains came from one sample sequenced in a study of cytomegalovirus exposure and HLA in healthy donors. Amplification used 60 Vbeta primers and 13 Jbeta primers. Produced via immunoSEQ multiplex PCR; TCRdb's table is partial and in-frame only. Of 150,000 to 200,000 clones in the sample, roughly four fifths were seen once. Sequenced material: PBMCs. The receptors shown here come from a woman aged 40 to 55 in good health and CMV-seronegative.

CDR3 DNA: TGTGCCAGCAGCTTCCTTGGCCCTGGAAACACCATATATTTT. Translation gives CASSFLGPGNTIYF. V usage is TRBV7-9 and J usage is TRBJ1-3, with unresolved D. Germline CDR1 reads SEHNR; CDR2 reads FQNEAQ (reference sequence). The CDR3 covers 14 residues. Trimming cost V 3 bases and J 2 bases, with 8 bases left between them. Complete variable domain (other parts from reference TRBV7-9 and TRBJ1-3): DTGVSQNPRHKITKRGQNVTFRCDPISEHNRLYWYRQTLGQGPEFLTYFQNEAQLEKSRLLSDRFSAERPKGSFSTLEIQRTEQGDSAMYLCASSFLGPGNTIYFGEGSWLTVV.

The rearrangement links TRBV18 to TRBJ1-3; D is perhaps TRBD1 (6 bases). The CDR3 loop spans 16 amino acids. The V end lost 3 bases, the J end lost 1 base, and 13 bases lay between the germline ends. The germline V gene has CDR1 KGHSH and CDR2 LQKENI. DNA for the CDR3: TGTGCCAGCTCACCTAGGACAGCCGAGTCTGGAAACACCATATATTTT. Protein: CASSPRTAESGNTIYF.

The chain combines TRBV27 with TRBJ2-1, with TRBD2 matching over 11 bases. The CDR3 runs to 15 residues. Germline lookup yields CDR1 MNHEY and CDR2 SMNVEV (reference sequence). V dropped 5 bases and J dropped 8; count of bases not matched to a gene: 8. CDR3 region: CASSISGRAYDEQFF. CDR3 nucleotide sequence: TGTGCCAGCAGTATTAGCGGGAGGGCCTATGATGAGCAGTTCTTC.

This chain connects TRBV30 to TRBJ1-5, with D hard to call. The CDR3 length is 14 residues. The germline V gene encodes CDR1 GTSNPN and CDR2 SVGIG (reference sequence). V was pared by 1 base and J by 3 bases, with 10 bases between. In DNA, the CDR3 is TGTGCCTGGAGTGATACAACAGTCAATCAGCCCCAGCATTTT. Translating it yields CAWSDTTVNQPQHF. Drawing the rest from reference TRBV30 and TRBJ1-5, the complete variable domain is SQTIHQWPATLVQPVGSPLSLECTVEGTSNPNLYWYRQAAGRGLQLLFYSVGIGQISSEVPQNLSASRPQDRQFILSSKKLLLSDSGFYLCAWSDTTVNQPQHFGDGTRLSIL.

V and J are TRBV2 and TRBJ2-1; tentative D call: TRBD1 (5 bases). Germline CDR1 is SNHLY and CDR2 is FYNNEI. This CDR3 spans 13 amino acids. V lost 4 bases to trimming and J lost 10 bases, with 14 bases between them. The CDR3 here is CASSAETAREQFF. The CDR3 DNA reads TGTGCCAGCAGTGCTGAGACAGCTCGGGAGCAGTTCTTC.

The rearrangement links TRBV30 to TRBJ1-2; TRBD1 matches 8 bases. Germline trimming cut 4 bases from V and 2 bases from J; bases unmatched to any gene: 9. The CDR3 has 15 amino acids. Germline values: CDR1 GTSNPN, CDR2 SVGIG (reference sequence). CDR3 DNA sequence: TGTGCCTGGATCGGAGGGCAGGGGGCCAACTATGGCTACACCTTC. This codes for CAWIGGQGANYGYTF.

This clone came up a few times. This chain connects TRBV4-2 to TRBJ2-1, with D perhaps TRBD2 (6 bases). Germline V CDR1 and CDR2: LGHNA, YNFKEQ. Deletions cut 0 bases from V and 5 bases from J, with 20 bases between. The CDR3 runs 18 residues. As DNA, the CDR3 is TGTGCCAGCAGCCAAGAGAAATTAGGAGGGACGGGGAACAATGAGCAGTTCTTC. As protein: CASSQEKLGGTGNNEQFF.

J is TRBJ2-5 and V is TRBV28; D unresolved. V gave up 3 bases and J gave up 5 bases, with 10 bases separating them. The CDR3 covers 13 residues. In germline, CDR1 is MDHEN, CDR2 SYDVKM. CDR3 amino acids: CASSFRLSETQYF. The CDR3 bases are TGTGCCAGCAGTTTTCGGTTGTCCGAGACCCAGTACTTC.

In nucleotides, the CDR3 is TGCGCCAGCAGCTTGCTAGGCGACAATGAGCAGTTCTTC. It specifies CASSLLGDNEQFF. The chain couples TRBV5-1 to TRBJ2-1, with D uncertain. In germline, CDR1 is SGHRS, CDR2 YFSETQ. V dropped 1 base and J dropped 5 bases, with 7 bases sitting between them. The CDR3 contains 13 residues.

V usage is TRBV6-1 and J usage is TRBJ2-7; 11 bases fit TRBD2. V lost 1 base and J lost 1; bases outside the gene matches: 9. The germline V gene encodes CDR1 MNHNS and CDR2 SASEGT. The CDR3 extends over 18 amino acids. The CDR3 sequence: CASSEEPPGLAGSYEQYF. In DNA form, the CDR3 reads TGTGCCAGCAGTGAAGAGCCCCCCGGACTAGCGGGTTCCTACGAGCAGTACTTC.

V gene TRBV29-1 combines with J gene TRBJ1-1, with D maybe TRBD1 (6 bases). The germline V gene has CDR1 SQVTM and CDR2 ANQGSEA. Trimming removed 6 bases from V and 0 bases from J, with 20 bases in between. This CDR3 has 16 amino acids. CDR3 region: CSVALQGRSMNTEAFF. Written as DNA, the CDR3 is TGCAGCGTCGCCTTACAGGGCCGTTCGATGAACACTGAAGCTTTCTTT. The full variable domain, rest sourced from reference TRBV29-1 and TRBJ1-1, is SAVISQKPSRDICQRGTSLTIQCQVDSQVTMMFWYRQQPGQSLTLIATANQGSEATYESGFVIDKFPISRPNLTFSTLTVSNMSPEDSSIYLCSVALQGRSMNTEAFFGQGTRLTVV.

This sequence joins TRBV5-4 and TRBJ2-3, with D possibly matching TRBD2 (5 bases). Between the trimmed V and J ends, which lost 2 bases and 0 bases, there was a span of 10 bases. The germline V gene encodes CDR1 SGHNT and CDR2 YYREEE (reference sequence). The CDR3 totals 15 residues. The CDR3 bases are TGTGCCAGCAGCTTCGAATTAGCGAGCACAGATACGCAGTATTTT. It yields the protein CASSFELASTDTQYF.

The chain is built from TRBV6-5 and TRBJ1-1, with D unclear. Trimming took off 0 bases at V and 4 bases at J, with 6 bases between the two ends. CDR3 size: 13 residues. Per the germline V gene, CDR1 is MNHEY and CDR2 is SVGAGI. The CDR3 DNA is TGTGCCAGCAGTTACTCTGAGGGCACTGAAGCTTTCTTT. Its translation: CASSYSEGTEAFF.

This clone was picked up one time. In DNA, the CDR3 is TGCGCCAGCAGCCTCGTCGGGGGCAATCAGCCCCAGCATTTT. This sequence encodes CASSLVGGNQPQHF. The gene calls are TRBV5-1 and TRBJ1-5; D is unresolved. The CDR3 is 14 residues long. Germline V gene lookup returns CDR1 SGHRS and CDR2 YFSETQ. Trimming stripped 4 bases from V and 2 bases from J, with 10 bases between.